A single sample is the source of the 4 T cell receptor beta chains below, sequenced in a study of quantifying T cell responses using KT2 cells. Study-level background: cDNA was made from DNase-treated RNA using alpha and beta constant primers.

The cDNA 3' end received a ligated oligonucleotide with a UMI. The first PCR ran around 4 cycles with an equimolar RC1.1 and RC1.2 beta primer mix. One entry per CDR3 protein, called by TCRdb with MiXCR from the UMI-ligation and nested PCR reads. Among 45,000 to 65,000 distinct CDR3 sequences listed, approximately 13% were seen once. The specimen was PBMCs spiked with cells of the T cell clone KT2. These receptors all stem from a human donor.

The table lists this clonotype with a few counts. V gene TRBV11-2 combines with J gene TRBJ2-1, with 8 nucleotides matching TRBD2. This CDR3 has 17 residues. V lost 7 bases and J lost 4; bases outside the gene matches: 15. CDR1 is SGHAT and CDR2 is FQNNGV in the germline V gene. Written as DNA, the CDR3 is TGTGCCAGCACTAAACCCGGGGGGGGCCGGTCTTACAATGAGCAGTTCTTC. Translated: CASTKPGGGRSYNEQFF.

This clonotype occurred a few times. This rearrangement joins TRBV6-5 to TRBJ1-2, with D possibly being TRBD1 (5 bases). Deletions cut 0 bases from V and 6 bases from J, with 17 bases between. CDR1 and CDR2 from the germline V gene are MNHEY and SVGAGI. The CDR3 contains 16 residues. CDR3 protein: CASSYSVRAGRNGYTF. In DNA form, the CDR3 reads TGTGCCAGCAGTTACTCGGTCAGGGCGGGGCGGAATGGCTACACCTTC.

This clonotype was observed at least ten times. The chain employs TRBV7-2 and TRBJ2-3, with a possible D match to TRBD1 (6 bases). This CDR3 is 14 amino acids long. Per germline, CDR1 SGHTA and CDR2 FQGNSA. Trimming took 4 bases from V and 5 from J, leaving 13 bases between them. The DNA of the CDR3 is TGTGCCAGCAGCTGGACAGTTACACAAGATACGCAGTATTTT. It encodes CASSWTVTQDTQYF.

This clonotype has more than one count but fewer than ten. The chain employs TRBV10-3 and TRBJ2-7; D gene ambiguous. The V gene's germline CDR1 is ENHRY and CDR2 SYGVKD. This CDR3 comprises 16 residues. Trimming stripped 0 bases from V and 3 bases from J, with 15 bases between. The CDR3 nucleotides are TGTGCCATCAGTGAGTCCCAGCTCCATTTCAACTACGAGCAGTACTTC. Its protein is CAISESQLHFNYEQYF.